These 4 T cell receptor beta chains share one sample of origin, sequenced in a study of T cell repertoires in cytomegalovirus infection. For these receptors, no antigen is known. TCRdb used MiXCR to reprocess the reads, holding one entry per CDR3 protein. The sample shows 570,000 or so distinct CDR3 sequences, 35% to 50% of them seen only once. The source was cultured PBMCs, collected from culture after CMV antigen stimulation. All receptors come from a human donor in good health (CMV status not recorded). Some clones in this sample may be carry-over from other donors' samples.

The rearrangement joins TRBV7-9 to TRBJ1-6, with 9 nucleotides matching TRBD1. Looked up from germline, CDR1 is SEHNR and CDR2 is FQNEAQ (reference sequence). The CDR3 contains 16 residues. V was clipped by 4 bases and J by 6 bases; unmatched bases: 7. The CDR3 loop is CASSSQGADRNSPLHF. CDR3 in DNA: TGTGCCAGCAGCTCACAGGGGGCAGATCGTAATTCACCCCTCCACTTT.

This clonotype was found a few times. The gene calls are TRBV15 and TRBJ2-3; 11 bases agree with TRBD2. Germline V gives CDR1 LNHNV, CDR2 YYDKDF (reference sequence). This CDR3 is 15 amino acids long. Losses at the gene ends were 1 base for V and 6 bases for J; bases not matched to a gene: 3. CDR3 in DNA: TGTGCCACCAGCAGAGCAATAGCGGGAGGGGATACGCAGTATTTT. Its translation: CATSRAIAGGDTQYF.

The CDR3 sequence is CASSLTSFSYEQYF. CDR3 nucleotides: TGTGCCAGCAGCTTGACTAGCTTCTCCTACGAGCAGTACTTC. The chain links TRBV7-2 to TRBJ2-7; 7 positions match TRBD2. Germline lookup yields CDR1 SGHTA and CDR2 FQGNSA. This CDR3 region has 14 residues. V shed 3 bases and J 0 bases; nucleotides not matched to a gene: 2.

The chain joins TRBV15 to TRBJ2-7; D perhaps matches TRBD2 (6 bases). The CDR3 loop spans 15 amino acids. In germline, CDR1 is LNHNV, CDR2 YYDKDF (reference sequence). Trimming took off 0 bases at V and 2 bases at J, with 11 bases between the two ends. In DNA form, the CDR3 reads TGTGCCACCAGCAGAGATCCTAGCGCAACCTACGAGCAGTACTTC. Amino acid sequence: CATSRDPSATYEQYF.